The clone carrying this T cell receptor (beta chain) was detected a few times. This sample's TCRbeta library carried unique molecular identifier barcodes. TCRdb analysed the PCR reads with MiXCR anew, one entry per CDR3 protein. The sample lists 380,000 or so distinct CDR3 sequences; more than 10% were seen once. The data originate from a study of T-cell reconstitution after alpha-beta-depleted transplantation in children. This CDR3 comprises 14 residues. With 4 bases removed from V and 8 bases from J, the gap between germline ends came to 14 bases. CDR1 and CDR2 from the germline V gene are LGHDT and YNNKEL (reference sequence).

The sequencing used PBMCs, collected from the stem cell graft. The TCR was taken from a human donor who donated a stem cell graft to a child with Fanconi anemia. This chain joins TRBV3-1 and TRBJ1-4; no clear D. The CDR3 coding sequence is TGTGCCAGCAGCCCCCAGGAAGGCGGGGAAAAACTGTTTTTT. It codes for CASSPQEGGEKLFF.